This T cell receptor (beta chain) was identified in a study of blood T cell repertoires in COVID-19. Study at large: The study drew acute and convalescent COVID-19 samples from the United States, Italy and Spain. The cDNA or gDNA used as material had been derived from T cells, B-cell-depleted T cells, or PBMCs.

Clones were read by immunoSEQ multiplex PCR, and TCRdb kept only the in-frame ones, dropping some. In the table there are about 300,000 clones, about 85% of which are singletons. Ages ranged from about 18 to 89 years, with residence in 24 US areas. Trimming pared 0 bases from V and 0 bases from J, leaving 9 bases between. This CDR3 is built from 16 residues. Germline V lookup: CDR1 MNHEY, CDR2 SVGAGI. This clone was found once. The sequence derives from a woman aged 30 to 39 who had recovered from COVID-19. The chain combines TRBV6-5 with TRBJ2-1; D not resolved. The sample consisted of PBMCs or T cells enriched from blood (not recorded which). This CDR3 reads CASSYSGTTSYNEQFF. CDR3 sequence (DNA): TGTGCCAGCAGTTACTCAGGCACTACCTCCTACAATGAGCAGTTCTTC.